The 30 T cell receptor beta chains in this list originate from one sample, sequenced in a study of spatial heterogeneity in lung cancer. Each CDR3 protein is one row after TCRdb ran MiXCR on the 5' RACE reads. This sample has fewer than 6,000 distinct CDR3 sequences, with more than 25% found just once. Specified time point: sample taken at primary tumor resection. Whole RNA came from tumor, nontumor lung or frozen PBMC and was sequenced without being sorted. This material consisted of PBMCs, taken at surgery. The receptors were sampled from a male donor with early-stage non-small cell lung cancer.

The genes are TRBV6-5 and TRBJ1-5; no clear D gene. Germline V gene lookup returns CDR1 MNHEY and CDR2 SVGAGI. V dropped 5 bases and J dropped 0 bases, with 11 bases sitting between them. The CDR3 length is 15 residues. DNA of the CDR3: TGTGCCAGCAGTACTGACGGCTATAGCAATCAGCCCCAGCATTTT. It codes for CASSTDGYSNQPQHF.

A note on this clonotype: A read error may explain this, as a much larger clone is one base away. The chain has TRBV5-4 and TRBJ2-7; 11 bases map to TRBD1. Germline CDR1 is SGHNT and CDR2 is YYREEE (reference sequence). The CDR3 length is 15 residues. CDR3 amino acids: CVVSMDRGRLGEQYF. CDR3 sequence (DNA): TGTGTCGTGTCCATGGACAGGGGGCGATTAGGCGAGCAGTACTTC.

Sample share makes this clonotype medium-sized (0.01 to 0.1%). The chain has TRBV5-1 and TRBJ2-3; perhaps TRBD2 as D (6 bases). Germline V lookup: CDR1 SGHRS, CDR2 YFSETQ. The CDR3 extends over 15 amino acids. V dropped 0 bases and J dropped 3 bases, with 11 bases sitting between them. This CDR3 reads CASSLDGSGTDTQYF. DNA of the CDR3: TGCGCCAGCAGCTTGGACGGGAGTGGGACAGATACGCAGTATTTT.

In this sample, this clonotype turned up a few times. The chain recombines TRBV24-1 with TRBJ2-1; TRBD2 aligns across 7 bases. With 4 bases clipped from V and 9 bases from J, the junction kept 5 bases outside the gene matches. Germline values: CDR1 KGHDR, CDR2 SFDVKD. This CDR3 has 13 amino acids. The CDR3 region is CATSERREGEQFF. CDR3 nucleotide sequence: TGTGCCACCAGTGAGCGCAGGGAGGGTGAGCAGTTCTTC.

This clonotype is medium-sized by share. The CDR3 DNA follows: TGTGCCTGGAGTATCCCAGAGAACACAGATACGCAGTATTTT. Translation: CAWSIPENTDTQYF. The chain links TRBV30 to TRBJ2-3; D remains unclear. Germline CDR1 and CDR2: GTSNPN and SVGIG (reference sequence). The V end was cut by 2 bases, the J end by 2 bases, with 11 bases between. CDR3 length: 14 residues.

This clonotype is medium-sized by share. The J gene is TRBJ1-3, the V gene TRBV6-5; 10 bases agree with TRBD1. The CDR3 totals 15 residues. The V gene end was trimmed by 6 bases and the J gene end by 2 bases; junction bases not matched to a gene: 4. The germline CDR1 and CDR2 sequences are MNHEY and SVGAGI. CDR3 loop: CASRLTGGTGNTIYF. DNA of the CDR3: TGTGCCAGCAGACTGACAGGGGGCACTGGAAACACCATATATTTT.

The rearrangement joins TRBV6-5 to TRBJ2-4, with 7 positions matching TRBD2. The germline gives CDR1 MNHEY, CDR2 SVGAGI. The junction had 6 bases not matched to a gene; V was cut back by 4 bases and J by 9 bases. The CDR3 is 13 residues long. This CDR3 reads CASSLTSIGIQYF. CDR3 coding DNA: TGTGCCAGCAGTTTGACTAGCATCGGCATTCAGTACTTC.

As for this clonotype: Possible read error: a much larger clone is one base away. J is TRBJ2-3 and V is TRBV30; 7 bases align to TRBD1. The CDR3 covers 15 residues. Germline lookup yields CDR1 GTSNPN and CDR2 SVGIG (reference sequence). V dropped 5 bases and J dropped 0; count of bases not matched to a gene: 8. Written as DNA, the CDR3 is TGTGCCTGGGGTAAGGACAGGCTTAGCACAGATACGCAGTATTTT. The encoded protein is CAWGKDRLSTDTQYF.

By share, this clonotype ranks as medium-sized. The CDR3 DNA reads TGTGCCAGCAGCAAGGGCGGCGGGAGGGCCGCTGTCCGGGGCACAGATACGCAGTATTTT. It encodes CASSKGGGRAAVRGTDTQYF. The rearrangement uses TRBV7-3 and TRBJ2-3; TRBD2 aligns across 9 bases. Germline CDR1 is SGHTA and CDR2 is FQGTGA. J lost 1 base, V lost 5 bases, and 19 bases had no gene match. This CDR3 has 20 amino acids. Full variable domain (outside the CDR3, taken from reference TRBV7-3 and TRBJ2-3): GAGVSQTPSNKVTEKGKYVELRCDPISGHTALYWYRQSLGQGPEFLIYFQGTGAADDSGLPNDRFFAVRPEGSVSTLKIQRTERGDSAVYLCASSKGGGRAAVRGTDTQYFGPGTRLTVL.

The sample holds a few counts of this clonotype. This chain uses TRBV3-1 with TRBJ2-3; D is possibly TRBD2 (5 bases). Between the trimmed V and J ends, which lost 4 bases and 0 bases, there was a span of 14 bases. The CDR3 sequence is 16 residues long. Germline-derived CDR1 and CDR2 are LGHDT and YNNKEL (reference sequence). The CDR3, as DNA: TGTGCCAGCAGCCCCGCGGACTTTCCTAGCACAGATACGCAGTATTTT. Its protein is CASSPADFPSTDTQYF.

The table lists this clonotype with many counts. The chain couples TRBV6-5 to TRBJ2-1; D may correspond to TRBD1 or TRBD2 (5 bases each). CDR3 size: 14 residues. Trimming stripped 8 bases from V and 10 bases from J, with 21 bases between. Germline loops: CDR1 MNHEY, CDR2 SVGAGI. The DNA for the CDR3 is TGTGCCAGCCAAACAGCCAGGGAGCTAATCGAGCAGTTCTTC. Translating it yields CASQTARELIEQFF.

This clonotype is termed medium-sized. This chain links TRBV4-1 with TRBJ2-1; 12 nucleotides align to TRBD2. Losses at the gene ends were 4 bases for V and 6 bases for J; bases not matched to a gene: 4. This CDR3 has 15 residues. In germline, CDR1 is MGHRA, CDR2 YSYEKL. CDR3 region: CASSPSSGGVNEQFF. The CDR3 DNA is TGCGCCAGCAGCCCGTCTAGCGGGGGGGTCAATGAGCAGTTCTTC.

This clonotype has only a few counts. The genes are TRBV6-5 and TRBJ2-1, with a weak D call TRBD2 (6 bases). The CDR3 contains 11 residues. Germline lookup yields CDR1 MNHEY and CDR2 SVGAGI. The CDR3 nucleotides read TGTGCGATCGGGGGCTACAATGAGCAGTTCTTC. Translation: CAIGGYNEQFF.

By share of the sample, this clonotype is medium-sized. This chain links TRBV5-1 with TRBJ2-7; 9 bases are a match to TRBD1. The CDR3 has 15 residues. Germline V gives CDR1 SGHRS, CDR2 YFSETQ. V lost 4 bases, J lost 3 bases, and 8 bases stayed unmatched. This chain's CDR3 is CASSQGQGTNYEQYF. The CDR3, as DNA: TGCGCCAGCAGCCAGGGACAGGGAACCAACTACGAGCAGTACTTC.

This clonotype was observed a handful of times. The rearrangement joins TRBV3-1 to TRBJ2-3, with TRBD2 matching over 11 bases. The J segment lost 0 bases and the V segment lost 1 base, leaving 6 bases of the junction unmatched. Per the germline V gene, CDR1 is LGHDT and CDR2 is YNNKEL (reference sequence). The CDR3 runs 18 residues. The CDR3 sequence: CASSQVAGGPSSTDTQYF. CDR3 DNA: TGTGCCAGCAGCCAAGTAGCGGGGGGGCCCTCAAGCACAGATACGCAGTATTTT.

The J gene is TRBJ2-1, the V gene TRBV5-1; no definite D call. Germline V gene sequence: CDR1 SGHRS, CDR2 YFSETQ. This CDR3 region has 14 residues. The V and J ends lost 0 bases and 2 bases respectively, with 6 bases between them. CDR3 region: CASSLGQTYNEQFF. The CDR3 region has the DNA TGCGCCAGCAGCTTGGGACAAACCTACAATGAGCAGTTCTTC.

This clonotype was found once. The V and J genes are TRBV5-1 and TRBJ2-1; D is unresolved. The CDR3 has 13 residues. V was trimmed by 5 bases and J by 9 bases, leaving 15 bases between them. Germline V CDR1 and CDR2: SGHRS, YFSETQ. The DNA for the CDR3 is TGCGCCAGCAGTCGCGCGACGTCCACTGAGCAGTTCTTC. Amino acids: CASSRATSTEQFF. The variable domain in full, completed from reference TRBV5-1 and TRBJ2-1, reads KAGVTQTPRYLIKTRGQQVTLSCSPISGHRSVSWYQQTPGQGLQFLFEYFSETQRNKGNFPGRFSGRQFSNSRSEMNVSTLELGDSALYLCASSRATSTEQFFGPGTRLTVL.

This clonotype qualifies as medium-sized. The genes are TRBV18 and TRBJ2-3, with 9 bases that match TRBD2. The CDR3 is 15 residues long. V shed 2 bases, J shed 1 base, and the junction held 1 base outside the gene matches. The V gene's germline CDR1 is KGHSH and CDR2 LQKENI. CDR3 coding DNA: TGTGCCAGCTCACCAGCTAGCGGGGGCACAGATACGCAGTATTTT. As protein: CASSPASGGTDTQYF.

The CDR3 DNA is TGTGCCAGCAGCGTAGGGGTTGTGGAGGGAACATTTGAGGAGCAGTACTTC. Its translation is CASSVGVVEGTFEEQYF. V gene TRBV9 combines with J gene TRBJ2-7, with a tentative D call TRBD2 (6 bases). This CDR3 comprises 17 residues. Germline CDR1 reads SGDLS; CDR2 reads YYNGEE. The V gene lost 0 bases and the J gene lost 7 bases, with 23 bases spanning the gap.

Here the CDR3 reads CASSSMAEYEQYF. The CDR3, as DNA: TGCGCCAGCAGCTCTATGGCGGAGTACGAGCAGTACTTC. The J gene is TRBJ2-7, the V gene TRBV5-1; no clear D gene. Looked up from germline, CDR1 is SGHRS and CDR2 is YFSETQ. CDR3 length equals 13 residues. V lost 3 bases, J lost 4 bases, and 11 bases lay in between.

The V and J genes are TRBV6-5 and TRBJ1-4, with TRBD1 as a possible D gene (5 bases). Looked up from germline, CDR1 is MNHEY and CDR2 is SVGAGI. This CDR3 is built from 14 residues. Trimming cost V 7 bases and J 3 bases, with 12 bases left between them. This chain's CDR3 is CASKRGTANEKLFF. The CDR3 region has the DNA TGTGCCAGCAAGCGCGGGACGGCTAATGAAAAACTGTTTTTT.

This clonotype rates as medium-sized. The rearrangement joins TRBV20-1 to TRBJ2-5; D assignment may be TRBD1 or TRBD2 (6 bases each). The V end lost 6 bases, the J end lost 5 bases, and 13 bases lay between the germline ends. The CDR3 contains 12 residues. Germline V gene data show CDR1 as DFQATT and CDR2 as SNEGSKA (reference sequence). The CDR3 DNA reads TGCAGTGCCGAGATCGGGGGCGAGACCCAGTACTTC. Its protein is CSAEIGGETQYF.

This clonotype is deemed medium-sized. The chain combines TRBV13 with TRBJ2-5, with D perhaps matching TRBD1 (6 bases). This CDR3 has 13 residues. Trimming left V 5 bases short and J 2 bases short, with 9 bases between. CDR1 and CDR2 (germline): PRHDT, FYEKMQ (reference sequence). CDR3 sequence reads: CASSPTGQETQYF. CDR3 in DNA: TGTGCCAGCAGCCCAACAGGGCAAGAGACCCAGTACTTC.

By share of the sample, this clonotype is medium-sized. The J gene is TRBJ2-3, the V gene TRBV28; 12 bases are shared with TRBD2. The J segment lost 0 bases and the V segment lost 4 bases, leaving 5 bases of the junction unmatched. The CDR3 length is 17 residues. Germline loops: CDR1 MDHEN, CDR2 SYDVKM. CDR3 loop: CASSSGTSGSSTDTQYF. DNA for the CDR3: TGTGCCAGCAGTTCCGGGACTAGCGGGTCTAGCACAGATACGCAGTATTTT.

This clonotype is medium-sized. The chain combines TRBV11-2 with TRBJ2-3; TRBD2 matches 8 bases. Germline-derived CDR1 and CDR2 are SGHAT and FQNNGV. V lost 7 bases and J lost 1; bases outside the gene matches: 10. CDR3 size: 16 residues. The CDR3 spells CASNPSWREGTDTQYF. In DNA, the CDR3 is TGTGCCAGCAACCCAAGTTGGCGGGAGGGCACAGATACGCAGTATTTT.

By frequency in the sample, this clonotype is medium-sized. The V call is TRBV13, the J call TRBJ2-3; 12 nucleotides line up with TRBD2. The V segment lost 3 bases and the J segment 7 bases; nucleotides outside the gene matches: 8. CDR1 and CDR2 (germline): PRHDT, FYEKMQ (reference sequence). The CDR3 covers 16 residues. CDR3 sequence: CASSFRLAGAMNTQYF. The DNA of the CDR3 is TGTGCCAGCAGCTTCCGACTAGCGGGAGCAATGAATACGCAGTATTTT.

A few counts support this clonotype. The V call is TRBV7-9, the J call TRBJ2-3; D is perhaps TRBD1 or TRBD2 (6 bases each). CDR3 size: 14 residues. Germline V gene data show CDR1 as SEHNR and CDR2 as FQNEAQ (reference sequence). Trimming removed 8 bases from V and 0 bases from J, with 12 bases in between. DNA of the CDR3: TGTGCCAGCGGCTGGGGGGCTAGCACAGATACGCAGTATTTT. Translation: CASGWGASTDTQYF.

The chain joins TRBV7-3 to TRBJ2-7; the D gene is possibly TRBD2 (5 bases). Germline V gene data show CDR1 as SGHTA and CDR2 as FQGTGA. The CDR3 loop spans 16 amino acids. The germline V and J ends were trimmed by 1 base and 2 bases, with 15 bases remaining between them. CDR3 protein: CASSLIGVQGAYEQYF. CDR3 DNA sequence: TGTGCCAGCAGCTTAATCGGGGTTCAAGGCGCCTACGAGCAGTACTTC. Supplemented by reference TRBV7-3 and TRBJ2-7, the full variable domain reads GAGVSQTPSNKVTEKGKYVELRCDPISGHTALYWYRQSLGQGPEFLIYFQGTGAADDSGLPNDRFFAVRPEGSVSTLKIQRTERGDSAVYLCASSLIGVQGAYEQYFGPGTRLTVT.

The chain carries TRBV20-1 and TRBJ2-7; TRBD2 matches 11 bases. Germline-derived CDR1 and CDR2 are DFQATT and SNEGSKA (reference sequence). There are 12 residues in the CDR3. CDR3 region: CSLAGGTYEQYF. Here the CDR3 DNA reads TGCAGCCTAGCGGGGGGCACCTACGAGCAGTACTTC.

The rearrangement joins TRBV28 to TRBJ2-1; D uncertain. The germline V gene has CDR1 MDHEN and CDR2 SYDVKM. The CDR3 contains 13 residues. Between the trimmed V and J ends, which lost 3 bases and 7 bases, there was a span of 10 bases. For the CDR3, the DNA is TGTGCCAGCAGTTTCGTACTCGGAAATGAGCAGTTCTTC. As protein: CASSFVLGNEQFF.